The 8 T cell receptor beta chains presented below share a single source sample, sequenced in a study of blood T cells in healthy people across ages. The use of a sample-barcoded 5' primer and a J-beta primer mix characterized a second PCR of 7 to 11 cycles. TCRdb reprocessed the 5' RACE reads via MiXCR and lists one record per CDR3 protein. The table includes about 1.4 million distinct CDR3 sequences, approximately 59% detected once. Source material: blood. These receptors were obtained from a young man in good health.

The chain is built from TRBV19 and TRBJ1-5; TRBD1 is a possible D gene (5 bases). With 7 bases removed from V and 0 bases from J, the gap between germline ends came to 10 bases. The germline CDR1 and CDR2 sequences are LNHDA and SQIVND (reference sequence). There are 14 residues in the CDR3. The CDR3 spells CASNKGISNQPQHF. The CDR3 bases are TGTGCCAGTAATAAGGGGATTAGCAATCAGCCCCAGCATTTT.

This chain connects TRBV29-1 to TRBJ2-3, with D uncertain. The CDR3 sequence is 14 residues long. Trimming removed 7 bases from V and 5 bases from J, with 19 bases in between. Germline CDR1 is SQVTM and CDR2 is ANQGSEA. The CDR3 loop is CSAGRRPRGDTQYF. The CDR3 DNA reads as TGCAGCGCCGGGCGGCGGCCCCGTGGAGATACGCAGTATTTT.

The chain recombines TRBV20-1 with TRBJ2-1; possible D gene TRBD2, 5 bases. The CDR3 runs to 14 residues. From germline, CDR1 is DFQATT and CDR2 SNEGSKA (reference sequence). V lost 1 base, J lost 4 bases, and 11 bases lay in between. CDR3 nucleotides: TGCAGTGCTAGAGTACAGACTAATTACAATGAGCAGTTCTTC. It translates to CSARVQTNYNEQFF.

For this clonotype: An end of the junction differs from the germline gene, which may be a read error. This chain links TRBV15 with TRBJ1-4; D is perhaps TRBD1 (5 bases). Germline loops: CDR1 LNHNV, CDR2 YYDKDF (reference sequence). This CDR3 region has 15 residues. CDR3 sequence (DNA): TGTGCCGCCAGGGAGAACCCTGCAACTAATGAAAAACTGTTTTTT. The encoded protein is CAARENPATNEKLFF.

This chain joins TRBV7-8 and TRBJ2-1; D might be TRBD1 (6 bases). V lost 5 bases, J lost 5 bases, and 13 bases lay in between. CDR3 length: 14 residues. CDR1 is SGHVS and CDR2 is FQNEAQ in the germline V gene. The CDR3 coding sequence is TGTGCCAGCAGCGTCGGACAGAATAACAATGAGCAGTTCTTC. The encoded protein is CASSVGQNNNEQFF.

The V call is TRBV4-2, the J call TRBJ2-1; 8 bases are a match to TRBD2. The CDR3 totals 16 residues. The germline V gene has CDR1 LGHNA and CDR2 YNFKEQ. V was clipped by 1 base and J by 5 bases; unmatched bases: 7. Here the CDR3 reads CASSQGSGGVDNEQFF. The DNA for the CDR3 is TGTGCCAGCAGCCAAGGGAGCGGGGGAGTTGACAATGAGCAGTTCTTC.

The chain has TRBV5-1 and TRBJ1-1; TRBD1 is a possible D gene (5 bases). V lost 4 bases, J lost 0 bases, and 16 bases lay in between. Germline V gene lookup returns CDR1 SGHRS and CDR2 YFSETQ. The length of the CDR3 is 16 residues. The CDR3 reads CASSDGGTRMNTEAFF. The DNA for the CDR3 is TGCGCCAGCAGCGACGGCGGGACTCGAATGAACACTGAAGCTTTCTTT. The full variable domain, rest sourced from reference TRBV5-1 and TRBJ1-1, is KAGVTQTPRYLIKTRGQQVTLSCSPISGHRSVSWYQQTPGQGLQFLFEYFSETQRNKGNFPGRFSGRQFSNSRSEMNVSTLELGDSALYLCASSDGGTRMNTEAFFGQGTRLTVV.

The chain is built from TRBV20-1 and TRBJ2-1, with D possibly TRBD2 on 6 matching bases. Germline CDR1 reads DFQATT; CDR2 reads SNEGSKA (reference sequence). V was cut by 3 bases and J by 10 bases, with 13 bases left in between. The CDR3 contains 12 residues. In DNA, the CDR3 is TGCAGTGCTAGCCGGGACTCTGGGGAGCAGTTCTTC. The encoded protein is CSASRDSGEQFF.